This T cell receptor beta chain was found in a study of blood T cell repertoires in COVID-19. Study details: PBMCs, B-cell-depleted T cells, or T cells were the source of the cDNA or gDNA that made up the material.

The CDR3 runs 13 residues. V was shortened by 1 base and J by 4 bases, with 8 bases between the two germline ends. CDR1 is SGHTS, CDR2 YDEGEE, per germline. Those who participated ranged in age from about 18 to 89 years and resided in about two dozen US areas. Allocation to cohorts depended on clinical history reported by the participants. Two consecutive negative NP/OP PCR tests, clearance, or resolved symptoms defined Cohort 3 recovery. The repertoire was sequenced with immunoSEQ multiplex PCR; TCRdb's copy has only in-frame clones and lacks some. The sample comprises hundreds of thousands of clones, 90% of which are singletons, and around 2.5% rests with the top ten.

The origin of this receptor is a man aged 60 to 75 who had recovered from COVID-19. This rearrangement joins TRBV5-8 to TRBJ1-2, with D uncertain. Sample: PBMCs or T cells enriched from blood (not recorded which). The CDR3 here is CASSLLTPYGYTF. The CDR3 DNA sequence: TGTGCCAGCAGCTTGCTAACCCCCTATGGCTACACCTTC.